These T cell receptor beta chains were read from a single sample in a study of blood T cell repertoires in COVID-19. This table comes from immunoSEQ multiplex PCR, and its TCRdb copy is limited to in-frame clones, with some not included. The sample lists roughly 290,000 clones, around 82% seen once, with about 15% in the top ten. The sample consisted of peripheral blood. The origin of the receptors is a person aged 70 to 79 with COVID-19, enrolled during active disease. Both conserved end residues are part of each CDR3.

J: TRBJ2-1; V: TRBV11-2; CDR3: CASSPPGGRSAGNEQFF
J: TRBJ2-3; V: TRBV28; CDR3: CASSAPGTDTQYF
J: TRBJ1-4; V: TRBV15; CDR3: CATSRNRASNEKLFF
J: TRBJ2-1; V: TRBV24-1; CDR3: CATSDLTRGYNEQFF
J: TRBJ1-1; V: TRBV14; CDR3: CASSHDRVGTEAFF
J: TRBJ1-1; V: TRBV19; CDR3: CASHHRAITEAFF
J: TRBJ1-1; V: TRBV28; CDR3: CASSSGVAVSLGTEAFF
J: TRBJ2-3; V: TRBV7-2; CDR3: CASSATGHIVTDTQYF
J: TRBJ1-2; V: TRBV7-2; CDR3: CASSTQTGAGYTF
J: TRBJ1-2; V: TRBV14; CDR3: CASSHQRDSQRAYGYTF
J: TRBJ2-1; V: TRBV18; CDR3: CASSPLGGDSYNEQFF
J: TRBJ1-6; V: TRBV10-1; CDR3: CASTTNRGGSRDHSPLHF
J: TRBJ1-5; V: TRBV30; CDR3: CAWSALRVNSNQPQHF
J: TRBJ2-1; V: TRBV7-2; CDR3: CASTTESALDEQFF
J: TRBJ1-2; V: TRBV28; CDR3: CASSLPGDLGYTF
J: TRBJ2-1; V: TRBV25-1; CDR3: CASGLWGPNNEQFF
J: TRBJ2-2; V: TRBV6-2/TRBV6-3; CDR3: CASSYSMRGGQDTGELFF
J: TRBJ2-3; V: TRBV6-2/TRBV6-3; CDR3: CASSYPPQGAGDTQYF
J: TRBJ1-2; V: TRBV7-2; CDR3: CASSWTGFDGYTF
J: TRBJ1-2; V: TRBV28; CDR3: CASSSGQGANYGYTF
J: TRBJ2-1; V: TRBV29-1; CDR3: CSVVGARRNEQFF
J: TRBJ1-5; V: TRBV19; CDR3: CASSILGRGNQPQHF
J: TRBJ2-5; V: TRBV5-4; CDR3: CASSSRQGARSETQYF
J: TRBJ1-2; V: TRBV5-5; CDR3: CASSYLTGNYGYTF